These 21 T cell receptor beta chains share one sample of origin, sequenced in a study of T-cell memory formation after mild COVID-19. Via MiXCR, TCRdb re-called the 5' RACE reads, giving one row per CDR3 protein. Of about 320,000 distinct CDR3 sequences in the sample, more than 13% were seen once. The source material was PBMCs or a T cell subset sorted from them (not recorded which). Every receptor here comes from a man aged 18 to 35 who had mild COVID-19 (a few samples of this study predate the infection). Cell type and time point are not known.

The V call is TRBV11-3, the J call TRBJ1-5, with TRBD1 matching over 7 bases. J was trimmed by 0 bases and V by 1 base; bases with no gene match: 12. Germline V lookup: CDR1 SGHNT, CDR2 YENEEA. The CDR3 runs 19 residues. For the CDR3, the DNA is TGTGCCAGCAGCTTAGTGGCGGGACAGCTAGTTTATAGCAATCAGCCCCAGCATTTT. Amino acids: CASSLVAGQLVYSNQPQHF.

The chain employs TRBV11-3 and TRBJ2-7; D remains ambiguous. CDR1 SGHNT and CDR2 YENEEA come from the germline V gene. This CDR3 contains 15 residues. Trimming removed 0 bases from V and 4 bases from J, with 13 bases in between. The CDR3: CASSLDPLGRYEQYF. The CDR3 coding sequence is TGTGCCAGCAGCTTAGATCCGCTAGGACGGTACGAGCAGTACTTC.

The chain employs TRBV12-3 or TRBV12-4 and TRBJ1-4; D not certain. This CDR3 has 13 amino acids. Trimming pared 7 bases from V and 0 bases from J, leaving 6 bases between. CDR3 DNA sequence: TGTGCCAGCATTGGGGCAACTAATGAAAAACTGTTTTTT. Translation gives CASIGATNEKLFF.

The gene calls are TRBV29-1 and TRBJ1-5, with a weak D call TRBD1 (5 bases). CDR1 is SQVTM and CDR2 is ANQGSEA in the germline V gene. Trimming removed 3 bases at V and 4 bases at J, with 13 bases between. This CDR3 has 14 amino acids. The CDR3 DNA sequence: TGCAGCGTTGAGCTCGGGGGTCAGAATCAGCCCCAGCATTTT. Residues: CSVELGGQNQPQHF.

CDR3: CASSDRNLPGQGALEQYF. The CDR3 DNA sequence: TGTGCCAGCAGTGATCGTAACCTCCCGGGACAGGGGGCACTCGAGCAGTACTTC. The V gene is TRBV6-1, the J gene TRBJ2-7; the match to TRBD1 covers 12 bases. Germline CDR1 is MNHNS and CDR2 is SASEGT. The trim removed 3 bases at V and 6 bases at J, leaving 15 bases unmatched. The CDR3 contains 18 residues.

This chain connects TRBV6-2 or TRBV6-3 to TRBJ2-3, with TRBD2 identical over 7 bases. V lost 5 bases and J lost 2; bases outside the gene matches: 7. Per germline, CDR1 MNHEY and CDR2 SVGEGT. The CDR3 contains 15 residues. CDR3 DNA sequence: TGTGCCAGCAGTCCTGCGGGGGACTACACAGATACGCAGTATTTT. Protein: CASSPAGDYTDTQYF.

The rearrangement links TRBV30 to TRBJ1-1; D possibly corresponds to TRBD1 (5 bases). Trimming removed 8 bases from V and 1 base from J, with 11 bases in between. This CDR3 is 12 amino acids long. In germline, CDR1 is GTSNPN, CDR2 SVGIG (reference sequence). The CDR3: CAGGAGNTEAFF. The DNA of the CDR3 is TGTGCCGGAGGGGCCGGGAACACTGAAGCTTTCTTT.

A note on this clonotype: A junction boundary mismatches the germline segment, possibly from a read error. The chain couples TRBV19 to TRBJ2-3; 8 bases agree with TRBD2. Looked up from germline, CDR1 is LNHDA and CDR2 is SQIVND (reference sequence). The length of the CDR3 is 13 residues. The CDR3 sequence: CASSTLERGHGHF. In nucleotides, the CDR3 is TGTGCCAGTAGTACCCTTGAGCGGGGGCATGGACATTTT.

There are many counts of this clonotype. This chain connects TRBV7-9 to TRBJ2-3; 11 bases are a match to TRBD1. The ends lost 4 bases at V and 3 bases at J; junction bases unmatched: 6. Germline V gene data show CDR1 as SEHNR and CDR2 as FQNEAQ (reference sequence). This CDR3 spans 16 amino acids. The CDR3 DNA follows: TGTGCCAGCAGCTCCTGGACAGGGGGCGAGACAGATACGCAGTATTTT. Translating gives CASSSWTGGETDTQYF.

Comments on this clonotype: A much bigger clone sits one base away, suggesting this may be a read error. The rearrangement links TRBV20-1 to TRBJ2-3; weak D call: TRBD1 (6 bases). Germline CDR1 is DFQATT and CDR2 is SNEGSKA (reference sequence). Trimming pared 3 bases from V and 5 bases from J, leaving 18 bases between. This CDR3 spans 15 amino acids. CDR3 sequence reads: CSASDGRGSGDTQYF. The CDR3 DNA is TGCAGTGCTAGCGATGGCAGGGGATCCGGAGATACGCAGTATTTT.

In this sample, this clonotype turned up a few times. V usage is TRBV5-1 and J usage is TRBJ2-1; D unclear. The CDR3 runs 11 residues. V shed 2 bases and J shed 8 bases, with 5 bases lying between them. The germline gives CDR1 SGHRS, CDR2 YFSETQ. CDR3 protein: CASSFHHEQFF. The CDR3 coding sequence is TGCGCCAGCAGCTTTCACCATGAGCAGTTCTTC.

In this sample, this clonotype turned up a few times. The chain combines TRBV7-2 with TRBJ2-3, with D unclear. Germline CDR1 reads SGHTA; CDR2 reads FQGNSA. V was shortened by 5 bases and J by 4 bases, with 10 bases between the two germline ends. The CDR3 extends over 13 amino acids. The CDR3 sequence is CASSHSRPDTQYF. CDR3 nucleotides: TGTGCCAGCAGCCACAGCAGGCCAGATACGCAGTATTTT.

This clonotype has ten or more counts. The chain combines TRBV7-2 with TRBJ2-5; D is possibly TRBD2 (6 bases). In germline, CDR1 is SGHTA, CDR2 FQGNSA. Trimming removed 3 bases from V and 1 base from J, with 9 bases in between. This CDR3 comprises 14 residues. This CDR3 is CASSFAGSQETQYF. DNA of the CDR3: TGTGCCAGCAGCTTTGCGGGGAGCCAAGAGACCCAGTACTTC. The variable domain in full, completed from reference TRBV7-2 and TRBJ2-5, reads GAGVSQSPSNKVTEKGKDVELRCDPISGHTALYWYRQSLGQGLEFLIYFQGNSAPDKSGLPSDRFSAERTGGSVSTLTIQRTQQEDSAVYLCASSFAGSQETQYFGPGTRLLVL.

The table lists this clonotype with many counts. The chain joins TRBV29-1 to TRBJ2-5; D remains unclear. Per germline, CDR1 SQVTM and CDR2 ANQGSEA. The V end lost 6 bases, the J end lost 4 bases, and 12 bases lay between the germline ends. The CDR3 has 12 residues. The CDR3 loop reads CSVDGWGETQYF. CDR3 DNA: TGCAGCGTCGACGGGTGGGGAGAGACCCAGTACTTC. Combining the CDR3 with reference TRBV29-1 and TRBJ2-5 gives the whole variable domain SAVISQKPSRDICQRGTSLTIQCQVDSQVTMMFWYRQQPGQSLTLIATANQGSEATYESGFVIDKFPISRPNLTFSTLTVSNMSPEDSSIYLCSVDGWGETQYFGPGTRLLVL.

The J gene is TRBJ2-6, the V gene TRBV27; tentatively, D is TRBD2 (6 bases). The V gene lost 2 bases and the J gene lost 0 bases, with 11 bases spanning the gap. The germline gives CDR1 MNHEY, CDR2 SMNVEV (reference sequence). CDR3 length: 17 residues. CDR3 bases: TGTGCCAGCAGTTTACGGGGGTTTGCCTCTGGGGCCAACGTCCTGACTTTC. It specifies CASSLRGFASGANVLTF.

This chain uses TRBV19 with TRBJ2-1, with D unclear. CDR3 length equals 15 residues. Trimming removed 1 base from V and 3 bases from J, with 10 bases in between. The germline V gene has CDR1 LNHDA and CDR2 SQIVND (reference sequence). In DNA, the CDR3 is TGTGCCAGTAGTATAGGGGGTCCCCACTACAATGAGCAGTTCTTC. This codes for CASSIGGPHYNEQFF.

The chain joins TRBV12-3 or TRBV12-4 to TRBJ2-2, with D possibly being TRBD2 (6 bases). The ends were cut back, 3 bases at V and 2 bases at J, with 10 bases in the middle. The CDR3 covers 15 residues. For the CDR3, the DNA is TGTGCCAGCAGTTTGGGGACTCCTAACACCGGGGAGCTGTTTTTT. Encoded protein: CASSLGTPNTGELFF.

A few counts support this clonotype. The chain has TRBV5-1 and TRBJ2-5, with D maybe TRBD2 (5 bases). Trimming removed 4 bases from V and 5 bases from J, with 15 bases in between. Per germline, CDR1 SGHRS and CDR2 YFSETQ. The CDR3 contains 14 residues. The CDR3 nucleotides read TGCGCCAGCAGCAACATCCGGGGAAGCGAGACCCAGTACTTC. Translating gives CASSNIRGSETQYF.

V gene TRBV7-2 combines with J gene TRBJ2-3; D perhaps matches TRBD2 (5 bases). Trimming stripped 1 base from V and 6 bases from J, with 20 bases between. The CDR3 sequence is 17 residues long. Germline CDR1 is SGHTA and CDR2 is FQGNSA. CDR3 protein: CASSLDQLASRADTQYF. The CDR3 DNA sequence: TGTGCCAGCAGCTTAGACCAGCTAGCTAGTCGGGCCGATACGCAGTATTTT.

The chain links TRBV5-1 to TRBJ1-2; D is possibly TRBD1 (5 bases). Germline loops: CDR1 SGHRS, CDR2 YFSETQ. Deletions cut 4 bases from V and 0 bases from J, with 10 bases between. The CDR3 covers 14 residues. CDR3 sequence: CASSHTGSNYGYTF. In DNA form, the CDR3 reads TGCGCCAGCAGCCACACAGGCTCTAACTATGGCTACACCTTC.

The sample holds a few counts of this clonotype. The chain recombines TRBV18 with TRBJ2-7; D is undetermined. This CDR3 is built from 11 residues. The V gene lost 2 bases and the J gene lost 5 bases, with 4 bases spanning the gap. Per germline, CDR1 KGHSH and CDR2 LQKENI. The CDR3 here is CASSPGHEQYF. The CDR3 DNA sequence: TGTGCCAGCTCACCAGGCCACGAGCAGTACTTC. The full variable domain, completed using reference TRBV18 and TRBJ2-7, is NAGVMQNPRHLVRRRGQEARLRCSPMKGHSHVYWYRQLPEEGLKFMVYLQKENIIDESGMPKERFSAEFPKEGPSILRIQQVVRGDSAAYFCASSPGHEQYFGPGTRLTVT.